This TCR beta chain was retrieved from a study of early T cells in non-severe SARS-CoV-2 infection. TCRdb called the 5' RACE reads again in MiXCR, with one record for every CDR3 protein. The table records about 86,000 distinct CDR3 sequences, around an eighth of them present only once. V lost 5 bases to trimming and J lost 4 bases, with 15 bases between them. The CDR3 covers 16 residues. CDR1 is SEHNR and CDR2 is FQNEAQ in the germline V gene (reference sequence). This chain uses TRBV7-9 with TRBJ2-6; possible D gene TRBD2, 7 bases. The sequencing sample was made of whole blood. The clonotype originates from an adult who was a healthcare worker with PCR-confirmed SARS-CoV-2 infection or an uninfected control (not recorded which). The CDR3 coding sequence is TGTGCCAGCAGCGTACGGGGGGCGCGCGGGGCCAACGTCCTGACTTTC. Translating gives CASSVRGARGANVLTF. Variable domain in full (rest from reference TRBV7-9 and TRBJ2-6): DTGVSQNPRHKITKRGQNVTFRCDPISEHNRLYWYRQTLGQGPEFLTYFQNEAQLEKSRLLSDRFSAERPKGSFSTLEIQRTEQGDSAMYLCASSVRGARGANVLTFGAGSRLTVL.